These 22 T cell receptor beta chains share one sample of origin, sequenced in a study of CD8+ T cells in alopecia areata. cDNA reverse transcribed from extracted RNA served as the sequencing template. The repertoire was sequenced with immunoSEQ multiplex PCR; TCRdb's copy has only in-frame clones and lacks some. The table includes hundreds of thousands of clones, roughly 60% detected once. Treatment: oral pan-JAK inhibitor, 5-10 mg twice daily. The sequenced sample was CD4+ T cells sorted from blood, obtained at week 52, from a patient treated with tofacitinib. All receptors derive from a human donor with alopecia areata.

This clone appeared a few times. The chain recombines TRBV4-1 with TRBJ2-1, with D perhaps matching TRBD2 (7 bases). Trimming stripped 3 bases from V and 5 bases from J, with 17 bases between. Germline CDR1 and CDR2: MGHRA and YSYEKL. The CDR3 covers 16 residues. CDR3 region: CASSHRGGGVDNEQFF. Written as DNA, the CDR3 is TGCGCCAGCAGCCACCGCGGAGGGGGGGTCGACAATGAGCAGTTCTTC.

The V and J genes are TRBV7-9 and TRBJ2-7; D call uncertain. CDR1 SEHNR and CDR2 FQNEAQ come from the germline V gene (reference sequence). This CDR3 is 12 amino acids long. V dropped 5 bases and J dropped 1 base, with 6 bases sitting between them. This chain's CDR3 is CASSPGSYEQYF. In DNA, the CDR3 is TGTGCCAGCAGCCCAGGTTCCTACGAGCAGTACTTC.

The chain recombines TRBV20-1 with TRBJ1-6; D remains unclear. Trimming removed 8 bases at V and 8 bases at J, with 10 bases between. The germline V gene has CDR1 DFQATT and CDR2 SNEGSKA (reference sequence). The CDR3 contains 11 residues. As DNA, the CDR3 is TGCAGTACCCGGTCGGATTCACCCCTCCACTTT. This encodes CSTRSDSPLHF.

To note about this clone: The junction shows a germline mismatch at one end, possibly a read error. The J gene is TRBJ2-1, the V gene TRBV7-7; tentative D call: TRBD2 (6 bases). Germline V gives CDR1 SSHAT, CDR2 FNYEAQ (reference sequence). The CDR3 has 14 amino acids. The CDR3 DNA reads TGTGCTAGCAGCTTAGAGCGGGCGAGCGATGAGCAGTTCTTC. Amino acid sequence: CASSLERASDEQFF. Looking up the rest from reference TRBV7-7 and TRBJ2-1 gives the full variable domain: GAGVSQSPRYKVTKRGQDVTLRCDPISSHATLYWYQQALGQGPEFLTYFNYEAQPDKSGLPSDRFSAERPEGSISTLTIQRTEQRDSAMYRCASSLERASDEQFFGPGTRLTVL.

The V and J genes are TRBV30 and TRBJ2-2, with D hard to call. The germline V gene has CDR1 GTSNPN and CDR2 SVGIG (reference sequence). There are 13 residues in the CDR3. The V end was cut by 3 bases, the J end by 3 bases, with 8 bases between. DNA of the CDR3: TGTGCCTGGAGGCACAGATACACCGGGGAGCTGTTTTTT. Translating it yields CAWRHRYTGELFF. The full variable domain, completed using reference TRBV30 and TRBJ2-2, is SQTIHQWPATLVQPVGSPLSLECTVEGTSNPNLYWYRQAAGRGLQLLFYSVGIGQISSEVPQNLSASRPQDRQFILSSKKLLLSDSGFYLCAWRHRYTGELFFGEGSRLTVL.

The chain carries TRBV12-5 and TRBJ1-5; TRBD1 agrees at 11 bases. The CDR3 consists of 16 residues. Germline V lookup: CDR1 LGHNT, CDR2 FRNRAP. V dropped 0 bases and J dropped 5; count of bases not matched to a gene: 3. CDR3 sequence: CASGLVLGQGDQPQHF. In DNA, the CDR3 is TGTGCTAGTGGTTTGGTATTGGGACAGGGGGATCAGCCCCAGCATTTT.

The CDR3 coding sequence is TGTGCCTGGAGTGTCTCGACCAATGGCTACACCTTC. Translated, it gives CAWSVSTNGYTF. This chain connects TRBV30 to TRBJ1-2; D not resolved. Germline loops: CDR1 GTSNPN, CDR2 SVGIG (reference sequence). V lost 0 bases and J 6 bases, leaving 8 bases between the germline ends. There are 12 residues in the CDR3.

V and J are TRBV6-5 and TRBJ2-2, with a weak D call TRBD2 (5 bases). The length of the CDR3 is 15 residues. Between the trimmed V and J ends, which lost 8 bases and 1 base, there was a span of 14 bases. CDR1 is MNHEY and CDR2 is SVGAGI in the germline V gene. The CDR3 coding sequence is TGTGCCAGCTCCCTGAGAGGGATGAACACCGGGGAGCTGTTTTTT. Protein: CASSLRGMNTGELFF.

This chain connects TRBV5-8 to TRBJ1-5; D is possibly TRBD1 (5 bases). In germline, CDR1 is SGHTS, CDR2 YDEGEE. V was clipped by 4 bases and J by 2 bases, with 10 bases between them. The length of the CDR3 is 14 residues. The CDR3, as DNA: TGTGCCAGCAGCACCGGGACCGGCAATCAGCCCCAGCATTTT. It encodes CASSTGTGNQPQHF.

This clone has more than one count but fewer than ten. Other DNA sequences in this sample translate to the same CDR3. This chain uses TRBV7-2 with TRBJ2-1; no firm D call. The germline V gene encodes CDR1 SGHTA and CDR2 FQGNSA. With 0 bases removed from V and 4 bases from J, the gap between germline ends came to 7 bases. The CDR3 has 14 amino acids. For the CDR3, the DNA is TGTGCCAGCAGCTTAGCCAGTAGTTACAATGAGCAGTTCTTC. It is translated as CASSLASSYNEQFF. Full variable domain (remainder filled in from reference TRBV7-2 and TRBJ2-1): GAGVSQSPSNKVTEKGKDVELRCDPISGHTALYWYRQSLGQGLEFLIYFQGNSAPDKSGLPSDRFSAERTGGSVSTLTIQRTQQEDSAVYLCASSLASSYNEQFFGPGTRLTVL.

There are a few counts of this clone. The chain links TRBV27 to TRBJ2-2; D call uncertain. CDR1 is MNHEY, CDR2 SMNVEV, per germline (reference sequence). The CDR3 spans 15 residues. Deletions cut 0 bases from V and 1 base from J, with 6 bases between. The CDR3 region has the DNA TGTGCCAGCAGTTTATCGAGGAAGAACACCGGGGAGCTGTTTTTT. This gives the protein CASSLSRKNTGELFF.

The DNA of the CDR3 is TGTGCCTGGAGTGTGGGCAGGGGGGCCATGGATTCACCCCTCCACTTT. Translated, it gives CAWSVGRGAMDSPLHF. The chain combines TRBV30 with TRBJ1-6, with 7 bases aligning to TRBD1. The CDR3 is 16 residues long. Germline lookup yields CDR1 GTSNPN and CDR2 SVGIG (reference sequence). Germline trimming cut 0 bases from V and 8 bases from J; bases unmatched to any gene: 10.

The chain couples TRBV30 to TRBJ2-7; weak D call: TRBD1 (6 bases). Trimming pared 0 bases from V and 0 bases from J, leaving 9 bases between. The CDR3 consists of 14 residues. CDR1 and CDR2 from the germline V gene are GTSNPN and SVGIG (reference sequence). The CDR3 protein is CAWSVGAGSYEQYF. The CDR3 DNA follows: TGTGCCTGGAGTGTGGGGGCCGGCTCCTACGAGCAGTACTTC.

This clone came up a few times. The CDR3 region is CASSLDPGTDQPQHF. The CDR3 DNA is TGTGCCAGCAGCTTGGACCCCGGGACAGATCAGCCCCAGCATTTT. The J gene is TRBJ1-5, the V gene TRBV7-6; TRBD1 agrees at 7 bases. The CDR3 sequence is 15 residues long. J gave up 5 bases and V 3 bases, and 7 bases lay outside the gene matches. Germline V gene lookup returns CDR1 SGHVS and CDR2 FNYEAQ.

The chain recombines TRBV29-1 with TRBJ2-7, with 7 bases identical to TRBD1. Germline CDR1 SQVTM, CDR2 ANQGSEA. V lost 1 base to trimming and J lost 6 bases; unmatched junction nucleotides: 3. The CDR3 runs 12 residues. The chain's CDR3 is CSVEANRGEQYF. The CDR3 DNA reads TGCAGCGTTGAAGCTAACAGGGGCGAGCAGTACTTC.

The sample holds a few counts of this clone. The V and J genes are TRBV2 and TRBJ2-7; D gene uncertain. The CDR3 sequence is 13 residues long. Looked up from germline, CDR1 is SNHLY and CDR2 is FYNNEI. Trimming stripped 4 bases from V and 2 bases from J, with 9 bases between. Here the CDR3 DNA reads TGTGCCAGCAGTGCTTCAGAACCCTACGAGCAGTACTTC. This codes for CASSASEPYEQYF.

A few counts support this clone. The gene calls are TRBV19 and TRBJ1-1, with TRBD1 as a possible D gene (6 bases). V lost 10 bases, J lost 1 base, and 16 bases lay in between. Germline assignment: CDR1 LNHDA and CDR2 SQIVND (reference sequence). This CDR3 contains 14 residues. The CDR3 sequence is CATKRQEGNTEAFF. CDR3 in DNA: TGTGCCACTAAGCGACAGGAGGGGAACACTGAAGCTTTCTTT.

This rearrangement joins TRBV7-2 to TRBJ2-5, with a possible D match to TRBD2 (6 bases). Per the germline V gene, CDR1 is SGHTA and CDR2 is FQGNSA. V gave up 5 bases and J gave up 2 bases, with 15 bases separating them. The CDR3 spans 15 residues. Here the CDR3 reads CASSTSLAGQETQYF. The CDR3 DNA sequence: TGTGCCAGCAGCACCTCCCTGGCGGGGCAAGAGACCCAGTACTTC.

The gene calls are TRBV10-3 and TRBJ2-5, with TRBD2 matching over 9 bases. V shed 2 bases and J 0 bases; nucleotides not matched to a gene: 7. CDR1 and CDR2 (germline): ENHRY, SYGVKD. The CDR3 is made up of 17 amino acids. The CDR3 DNA sequence: TGTGCCATCAGTGAGCCCGGACTAGCGATTCACCAAGAGACCCAGTACTTC. Its translation is CAISEPGLAIHQETQYF.

The sample holds a few counts of this clone. This rearrangement joins TRBV5-1 to TRBJ2-1, with unresolved D. Trimming shortened V by 1 base and J by 4 bases, and 15 bases separated the two germline ends. Germline assignment: CDR1 SGHRS and CDR2 YFSETQ. The length of the CDR3 is 16 residues. CDR3 coding DNA: TGCGCCAGCAGCTTGTATGCTACCCCCCCTTACAATGAGCAGTTCTTC. This codes for CASSLYATPPYNEQFF. The variable domain in full, completed from reference TRBV5-1 and TRBJ2-1, reads KAGVTQTPRYLIKTRGQQVTLSCSPISGHRSVSWYQQTPGQGLQFLFEYFSETQRNKGNFPGRFSGRQFSNSRSEMNVSTLELGDSALYLCASSLYATPPYNEQFFGPGTRLTVL.

J is TRBJ2-1 and V is TRBV25-1; D unresolved. CDR1 is MGHDK and CDR2 is SYGVNS in the germline V gene. The CDR3 is 17 amino acids. With 1 base removed from V and 1 base from J, the gap between germline ends came to 14 bases. This chain's CDR3 is CASSEFGEYLSYNEQFF. CDR3 DNA: TGTGCCAGCAGTGAATTTGGGGAATATCTGTCCTACAATGAGCAGTTCTTC.

The chain carries TRBV29-1 and TRBJ1-5; 7 bases match TRBD1. Looked up from germline, CDR1 is SQVTM and CDR2 is ANQGSEA. This CDR3 region has 12 residues. The ends lost 7 bases at V and 6 bases at J; junction bases unmatched: 6. CDR3: CSAGQVGQPQHF. CDR3 nucleotide sequence: TGCAGCGCCGGACAGGTCGGTCAGCCCCAGCATTTT.